This T cell receptor beta chain derives from a study of T cell changes during pregnancy in multiple sclerosis. CDR3 length: 14 residues. The V gene end was trimmed by 4 bases and the J gene end by 13 bases; junction bases not matched to a gene: 10. Germline assignment: CDR1 KGHSH and CDR2 LQKENI. Repertoires were generated with immunoSEQ multiplex PCR, while TCRdb's copy carries only in-frame clones and drops some. Among 35,000 to 45,000 clones listed, around nine tenths were seen once. This rearrangement joins TRBV18 to TRBJ1-4, with TRBD1 matching over 9 bases. The origin of this receptor is a female donor with multiple sclerosis, enrolled in a pregnancy study. The source material was CD4+ T cells from peripheral blood mononuclear cells, sampled after pregnancy. CDR3: CASSRQGDQGGLFF. In DNA, the CDR3 is TGTGCCAGCTCACGACAGGGGGATCAGGGAGGACTGTTTTTT.